This paragraph covers one T cell receptor (beta chain) sequence. Repertoires were generated with immunoSEQ multiplex PCR, while TCRdb's copy carries only in-frame clones and drops some. Of about 99,000 clones in the sample, around 95% were seen once. This entry is derived from a study of technical replicates of blood from a few donors. Germline V gives CDR1 SGDLS, CDR2 YYNGEE. The V and J ends lost 2 bases and 3 bases, in that order; junction bases with no gene match: 6. The CDR3 extends over 15 amino acids. This receptor was identified in a human donor in good health. The material sequenced was T cells isolated from PBMCs. The gene calls are TRBV9 and TRBJ2-7; 9 bases align to TRBD1. The CDR3 DNA is TGTGCCAGCAGCGTGGGGACAGGGAAATTCTACGAGCAGTACTTC. Translated, it gives CASSVGTGKFYEQYF.